This TCR beta chain appears in the sequencing data of a study of blood T cells in healthy people across ages. Regarding the study as a whole: Strong correlation existed between TCR beta diversity and naive T cell percentage. It was the long-lived donors that had more naive CD4+ cells and higher diversity than aged donors.

PCR was performed a second time for about 6 to 11 cycles using a sample-barcoded 5' primer and a J-beta primer mix. In TCRdb, the 5' RACE reads were re-called with MiXCR into one record per CDR3 protein. The sample lists 700,000 to 900,000 distinct CDR3 sequences, about a quarter occurring once. Trimming cost V 1 base and J 5 bases; bases outside gene matches: 7. Germline values: CDR1 KGHSH, CDR2 LQKENI. The CDR3 has 17 residues. Comments on this clonotype: Its antigen remains unidentified.

These data were also reused for a study on T cells of mothers and their children. That work contributes: Over 8 million TCR beta CDR3 reads were obtained from each mother, and a few million from each child.

This sequence joins TRBV18 and TRBJ2-3; 12 nucleotides agree with TRBD2. The TCR was taken from a boy between 10 and 17 years old in good health. Sequencing input: blood. As DNA, the CDR3 is TGTGCCAGCTCACCACTCCCAGGACTAGCGGGGAGAGATACGCAGTATTTT. It codes for CASSPLPGLAGRDTQYF.